This TCR beta chain originates from a study of cytomegalovirus exposure and HLA in healthy donors. Study-level findings and limits: A later examination showed that TCR association rates differed by HLA locus, with DRB1 most and HLA-C fewest.

Amplification used 60 Vbeta primers and 13 Jbeta primers. Here immunoSEQ multiplex PCR was the method, and the copy in TCRdb shows in-frame clones only, minus some. In the table there are a few hundred thousand clones, roughly four fifths of which are singletons. Notes on this clone: As yet, its antigen is unknown.

Germline loops: CDR1 LNHDA, CDR2 SQIVND (reference sequence). The CDR3 has 12 amino acids. Trimming removed 3 bases at V and 3 bases at J, with 5 bases between. V gene TRBV19 combines with J gene TRBJ1-1; unclear D gene. The TCR originated in a woman between 45 and 60 years old in good health and CMV-seropositive. Sequenced material: PBMCs. The DNA for the CDR3 is TGTGCCAGTAGTATGGCATACACTGAAGCTTTCTTT. This gives the protein CASSMAYTEAFF.